Below are 4 T cell receptor beta chains sequenced from a single sample in a study of cytomegalovirus exposure and HLA in healthy donors. The study ran its PCR with 60 Vbeta and 13 Jbeta primers. Only in-frame clones appear in the TCRdb table, and some are missing; sequencing was by immunoSEQ multiplex PCR. The sample includes roughly 180,000 clones, roughly 80% of them seen just once. The sample consisted of PBMCs. All receptors derive from a female donor in good health and CMV-seronegative.

The genes are TRBV29-1 and TRBJ2-1; D remains unclear. This CDR3 comprises 13 residues. Looked up from germline, CDR1 is SQVTM and CDR2 is ANQGSEA. V gave up 2 bases and J gave up 4 bases, with 9 bases separating them. The DNA for the CDR3 is TGCAGCGTTGAATATACTTCGTACAATGAGCAGTTCTTC. Protein: CSVEYTSYNEQFF.

This clone was counted a few times. This chain links TRBV25-1 with TRBJ2-5; D is undetermined. In germline, CDR1 is MGHDK, CDR2 SYGVNS. This CDR3 comprises 12 residues. V was shortened by 7 bases and J by 4 bases, with 10 bases between the two germline ends. CDR3 region: CASMAPRETQYF. Here the CDR3 DNA reads TGTGCCAGCATGGCCCCTAGAGAGACCCAGTACTTC.

The V gene is TRBV7-6, the J gene TRBJ1-1; the D is unclear. The CDR3 sequence is 14 residues long. The germline V gene encodes CDR1 SGHVS and CDR2 FNYEAQ. V was cut by 5 bases and J by 1 base, with 11 bases left in between. The CDR3 bases are TGTGCCAGCAGCAATCTTGGGCGGAACACTGAAGCTTTCTTT. Translation gives CASSNLGRNTEAFF. Combining the CDR3 with reference TRBV7-6 and TRBJ1-1 gives the whole variable domain GAGVSQSPRYKVTKRGQDVALRCDPISGHVSLYWYRQALGQGPEFLTYFNYEAQQDKSGLPNDRFSAERPEGSISTLTIQRTEQRDSAMYRCASSNLGRNTEAFFGQGTRLTVV.

J is TRBJ1-1 and V is TRBV7-9; no firm D call. Trimming took off 6 bases at V and 0 bases at J, with 8 bases between the two ends. The CDR3 is 13 amino acids. Germline V gives CDR1 SEHNR, CDR2 FQNEAQ (reference sequence). Written as DNA, the CDR3 is TGTGCCAGCAGTTTGGAGGTGAACACTGAAGCTTTCTTT. Amino acids: CASSLEVNTEAFF. The complete variable domain, with remaining parts taken from reference TRBV7-9 and TRBJ1-1, reads DTGVSQNPRHKITKRGQNVTFRCDPISEHNRLYWYRQTLGQGPEFLTYFQNEAQLEKSRLLSDRFSAERPKGSFSTLEIQRTEQGDSAMYLCASSLEVNTEAFFGQGTRLTVV.